This T cell receptor beta chain originates from a study of blood T cell repertoires in COVID-19. Study details: The analysed material was cDNA or gDNA that came from T cells, B-cell-depleted T cells, or PBMCs.

Sequenced by immunoSEQ multiplex PCR; TCRdb stores in-frame clones only, minus some. The table has a few hundred thousand clones, around 90% seen once. Seattle's enrolled individuals joined amid active infection and were then monitored longitudinally. Trimming removed 1 base at V and 1 base at J, with 7 bases between. Per the germline V gene, CDR1 is SGHRS and CDR2 is YFSETQ. The CDR3 loop spans 14 amino acids. This sequence originates from a woman aged 45-60 years with COVID-19, enrolled during active disease. Sequenced input: peripheral blood. This chain uses TRBV5-1 with TRBJ2-3; D gene unclear. The CDR3 DNA sequence: TGCGCCAGCAGCTTGTTCACAGGCACAGATACGCAGTATTTT. This codes for CASSLFTGTDTQYF.